The rows below give T cell receptor beta chains drawn from one sample of a study of OX40 agonist ivuxolimab in advanced cancers. The assay was immunoSEQ multiplex PCR, and TCRdb's table has in-frame clones only and misses some. Among around 17,000 clones listed, 90% to 95% were seen once. The sequences come from CD4+ or CD8+ T cells sorted from blood, collected in a trial of the OX40 agonist ivuxolimab. The origin of the receptors is an adult with an advanced solid tumor such as melanoma, head and neck, liver or kidney cancer. Each CDR3 is given with its conserved first and last residue. The order of the fields is J gene, V gene, clone size, D gene, CDR3 protein, CDR3 DNA. A D gene is named only where the DNA matches it firmly. Not every row has a clone size; where given, it reads once, few, many or a size class.

J gene: TRBJ2-5; V gene: TRBV7-6; clone size: NA; D gene: NA; CDR3 protein: CASSLDPGETQYF; CDR3 DNA: TGTGCCAGCAGCTTAGACCCAGGGGAGACCCAGTACTTC
J gene: TRBJ1-3; V gene: TRBV19; clone size: NA; D gene: NA; CDR3 protein: CASSILSAGNTIYF; CDR3 DNA: TGTGCCAGTAGTATACTGTCAGCCGGAAACACCATATATTTT
J gene: TRBJ2-7; V gene: TRBV7-6; clone size: NA; D gene: NA; CDR3 protein: CASSAESPGEQYF; CDR3 DNA: TGTGCCAGCAGCGCCGAGTCCCCGGGGGAGCAGTACTTC
J gene: TRBJ2-7; V gene: TRBV7-9; clone size: NA; D gene: TRBD1; CDR3 protein: CATVLPGQGAYEQYF; CDR3 DNA: TGTGCCACGGTACTTCCCGGGCAGGGGGCATACGAGCAGTACTTC
J gene: TRBJ1-1; V gene: TRBV9; clone size: NA; D gene: NA; CDR3 protein: CASSVEGTPNTEAFF; CDR3 DNA: TGTGCCAGCAGCGTAGAGGGCACTCCGAACACTGAAGCTTTCTTT
J gene: TRBJ2-1; V gene: TRBV27; clone size: NA; D gene: TRBD2; CDR3 protein: CASTTVGGYNEQFF; CDR3 DNA: TGTGCCAGCACTACTGTGGGGGGGTACAATGAGCAGTTCTTC
J gene: TRBJ2-7; V gene: TRBV6-1; clone size: NA; D gene: TRBD2; CDR3 protein: CASFMALAGGYEQYF; CDR3 DNA: TGTGCCAGCTTCATGGCTTTAGCGGGAGGTTACGAGCAGTACTTC
J gene: TRBJ2-6; V gene: TRBV5-1; clone size: NA; D gene: NA; CDR3 protein: CASSPNLSGANVLTF; CDR3 DNA: TGCGCCAGCAGCCCCAACCTCTCTGGGGCCAACGTCCTGACTTTC
J gene: TRBJ2-7; V gene: TRBV7-7; clone size: once; D gene: TRBD1; CDR3 protein: CASSSLGGHTSANYEQYF; CDR3 DNA: TGTGCCAGCAGCTCTCTAGGGGGCCACACGTCGGCTAACTACGAGCAGTACTTC
J gene: TRBJ1-2; V gene: TRBV5-6; clone size: NA; D gene: NA; CDR3 protein: CASSLGTVNGYTF; CDR3 DNA: TGTGCCAGCAGCTTGGGAACGGTAAATGGCTACACCTTC
J gene: TRBJ2-1; V gene: TRBV2; clone size: NA; D gene: NA; CDR3 protein: CASSIAYNEQFF; CDR3 DNA: TGTGCCAGCAGTATAGCCTACAATGAGCAGTTCTTC
J gene: TRBJ2-1; V gene: TRBV6-4; clone size: NA; D gene: NA; CDR3 protein: CASSGQTYNEQFF; CDR3 DNA: TGTGCCAGCAGTGGACAGACCTACAATGAGCAGTTCTTC
J gene: TRBJ1-2; V gene: TRBV6-6; clone size: NA; D gene: NA; CDR3 protein: CASTPVAPGGGYGYTF; CDR3 DNA: TGTGCCAGCACTCCTGTGGCTCCGGGGGGGGGCTATGGCTACACCTTC
J gene: TRBJ1-4; V gene: TRBV5-8; clone size: NA; D gene: NA; CDR3 protein: CASSFRTLLNEKLFF; CDR3 DNA: TGTGCCAGCAGCTTCCGTACGCTTCTAAATGAAAAACTGTTTTTT
J gene: TRBJ2-1; V gene: TRBV7-9; clone size: NA; D gene: TRBD1; CDR3 protein: CASSRQGGIEDEQFF; CDR3 DNA: TGTGCCAGCAGCAGACAGGGGGGAATAGAAGATGAGCAGTTCTTC
J gene: TRBJ2-7; V gene: TRBV2; clone size: NA; D gene: NA; CDR3 protein: CASSDRVESYEQYF; CDR3 DNA: TGTGCCAGCAGTGATAGGGTAGAGTCCTACGAGCAGTACTTC
J gene: TRBJ2-7; V gene: TRBV7-9; clone size: once; D gene: NA; CDR3 protein: CASSRRDKTYEQYF; CDR3 DNA: TGTGCCAGCAGCCGCAGGGATAAGACCTACGAGCAGTACTTC
J gene: TRBJ2-7; V gene: TRBV27; clone size: NA; D gene: NA; CDR3 protein: CASSLSAGVSSYEQYF; CDR3 DNA: TGTGCCAGCAGTTTATCAGCCGGCGTAAGCTCCTACGAGCAGTACTTC
J gene: TRBJ2-7; V gene: TRBV7-9; clone size: once; D gene: TRBD1; CDR3 protein: CASSPWTGPNYEQYF; CDR3 DNA: TGTGCCAGCAGCCCCTGGACAGGGCCAAACTACGAGCAGTACTTC
J gene: TRBJ2-7; V gene: TRBV28; clone size: NA; D gene: TRBD1; CDR3 protein: CASSPNLDRGNEQYF; CDR3 DNA: TGTGCCAGCAGTCCGAACCTGGACAGGGGAAACGAGCAGTACTTC
J gene: TRBJ2-2; V gene: TRBV27; clone size: NA; D gene: TRBD2; CDR3 protein: CASSFLREGGNTGELFF; CDR3 DNA: TGTGCCAGCAGTTTTTTGCGGGAGGGGGGAAACACCGGGGAGCTGTTTTTT
J gene: TRBJ2-7; V gene: TRBV27; clone size: NA; D gene: TRBD2; CDR3 protein: CASSFRTSGSPYEQYF; CDR3 DNA: TGTGCCAGCAGTTTTCGGACTAGCGGGAGCCCCTACGAGCAGTACTTC
J gene: TRBJ1-4; V gene: TRBV7-9; clone size: NA; D gene: TRBD1; CDR3 protein: CASTARDRSEKLFF; CDR3 DNA: TGTGCCAGCACTGCCCGGGACAGAAGCGAAAAACTGTTTTTT
J gene: TRBJ2-2; V gene: TRBV9; clone size: NA; D gene: NA; CDR3 protein: CASSVEIGTLNTGELFF; CDR3 DNA: TGTGCCAGCAGCGTCGAAATCGGGACACTGAACACCGGGGAGCTGTTTTTT
J gene: TRBJ2-5; V gene: TRBV7-6; clone size: NA; D gene: NA; CDR3 protein: CASSLGAVTETQYF; CDR3 DNA: TGTGCCAGCAGCTTGGGAGCTGTTACGGAGACCCAGTACTTC
J gene: TRBJ1-1; V gene: TRBV29-1; clone size: once; D gene: NA; CDR3 protein: CSGGGTEAFF; CDR3 DNA: TGCAGCGGCGGGGGGACTGAAGCTTTCTTT
J gene: TRBJ2-2; V gene: TRBV19; clone size: NA; D gene: TRBD2; CDR3 protein: CASTVAGSTGELFF; CDR3 DNA: TGTGCCAGTACCGTAGCGGGGTCCACCGGGGAGCTGTTTTTT
J gene: TRBJ2-7; V gene: TRBV5-6; clone size: few; D gene: TRBD2; CDR3 protein: CASSLRPGLRSTEQYF; CDR3 DNA: TGTGCCAGCAGCTTGAGGCCGGGACTACGAAGTACGGAGCAGTACTTC
J gene: TRBJ1-2; V gene: TRBV7-3; clone size: NA; D gene: NA; CDR3 protein: CASSLTRILANYGYTF; CDR3 DNA: TGTGCCAGCAGCTTAACGCGGATACTCGCTAACTATGGCTACACCTTC
J gene: TRBJ2-1; V gene: TRBV7-2; clone size: NA; D gene: TRBD2; CDR3 protein: CASSLGGGSYNEQFF; CDR3 DNA: TGTGCCAGCAGCTTGGGCGGGGGCTCCTACAATGAGCAGTTCTTC
J gene: TRBJ2-7; V gene: TRBV10-2; clone size: NA; D gene: TRBD1; CDR3 protein: CASSEQKTGVFFEQYF; CDR3 DNA: TGCGCCAGCAGTGAACAAAAGACAGGGGTTTTCTTCGAGCAGTACTTC
J gene: TRBJ1-2; V gene: TRBV18; clone size: NA; D gene: NA; CDR3 protein: CASSQRVHGYTF; CDR3 DNA: TGTGCCAGCTCACAACGGGTACATGGCTACACCTTC
J gene: TRBJ1-1; V gene: TRBV28; clone size: NA; D gene: NA; CDR3 protein: CASSLWGRVGPEAFF; CDR3 DNA: TGTGCCAGCAGTTTATGGGGCAGGGTGGGCCCTGAAGCTTTCTTT
J gene: TRBJ1-2; V gene: TRBV28; clone size: NA; D gene: NA; CDR3 protein: CASSLSGSYGYTF; CDR3 DNA: TGTGCCAGCAGTTTGTCCGGGTCCTATGGCTACACCTTC
J gene: TRBJ2-1; V gene: TRBV19; clone size: NA; D gene: NA; CDR3 protein: CASSINKRPGNEQFF; CDR3 DNA: TGTGCCAGTAGTATAAACAAGCGTCCGGGCAATGAGCAGTTCTTC
J gene: TRBJ1-1; V gene: TRBV7-9; clone size: NA; D gene: NA; CDR3 protein: CASSLGQTNTEAFF; CDR3 DNA: TGTGCCAGCAGCTTAGGACAAACAAACACTGAAGCTTTCTTT
J gene: TRBJ1-6; V gene: TRBV28; clone size: NA; D gene: NA; CDR3 protein: CASSFPEGPTYNSPLHF; CDR3 DNA: TGTGCCAGCAGTTTTCCTGAGGGGCCAACCTATAATTCACCCCTCCACTTT
J gene: TRBJ1-1; V gene: TRBV7-9; clone size: NA; D gene: NA; CDR3 protein: CASSLRTGGDGTEAFF; CDR3 DNA: TGTGCCAGCAGCCTACGGACCGGGGGGGATGGCACTGAAGCTTTCTTT
J gene: TRBJ1-2; V gene: TRBV4-1; clone size: NA; D gene: NA; CDR3 protein: CASSQEGLPTNYGYTF; CDR3 DNA: TGCGCCAGCAGCCAAGAGGGACTCCCTACTAACTATGGCTACACCTTC
J gene: TRBJ2-5; V gene: TRBV19; clone size: NA; D gene: TRBD2; CDR3 protein: CASSVPSLADQETQYF; CDR3 DNA: TGTGCCAGTAGCGTTCCGTCACTAGCGGATCAAGAGACCCAGTACTTC